The next 23 T cell receptor beta chains were all read from a single sample in a study of identical twins. TCRdb reprocessed the 5' RACE reads with MiXCR, giving one entry per CDR3 protein. The sample shows about 900,000 distinct CDR3 sequences, about 12% of them seen only once. The same sample was also used in a study of yellow fever vaccine responses in identical twins.

The sequencing input was PBMCs. Every receptor here comes from a woman younger than 30 in good health.

This clonotype was seen repeatedly, ten times or more. The chain has TRBV10-3 and TRBJ2-7; tentatively, D is TRBD1 or TRBD2 (5 bases each). The germline gives CDR1 ENHRY, CDR2 SYGVKD. The CDR3 runs to 12 residues. With 4 bases removed from V and 3 bases from J, the gap between germline ends came to 7 bases. CDR3 nucleotide sequence: TGTGCCATCAGTGTGAGGGGCTACGAGCAGTACTTC. Its protein product is CAISVRGYEQYF.

This clonotype appeared a few times. The V and J genes are TRBV23-1 and TRBJ2-2, with 8 nucleotides matching TRBD1. TRBV23-1 has ORF status, its function being uncertain. The ends lost 6 bases at V and 1 base at J; junction bases unmatched: 7. This CDR3 comprises 16 residues. CDR3 sequence (DNA): TGCGCCAGCAGGATGATAGACAGGGGGAACACCGGGGAGCTGTTTTTT. Translating gives CASRMIDRGNTGELFF.

The chain joins TRBV11-2 to TRBJ2-2; 7 nucleotides align to TRBD2. V was clipped by 5 bases and J by 8 bases; unmatched bases: 5. CDR1 SGHAT and CDR2 FQNNGV come from the germline V gene. This CDR3 has 13 residues. CDR3 loop: CASSLAVGGELFF. CDR3 coding DNA: TGTGCCAGCAGCCTAGCGGTTGGGGGGGAGCTGTTTTTT.

This clonotype has ten or more counts. The chain links TRBV15 to TRBJ1-1, with D unclear. Germline CDR1 LNHNV, CDR2 YYDKDF (reference sequence). The ends were cut back, 0 bases at V and 5 bases at J, with 10 bases in the middle. The CDR3 covers 14 residues. Here the CDR3 DNA reads TGTGCCACCAGCAGAGATCTGGAGGTTACTGAAGCTTTCTTT. This translates into CATSRDLEVTEAFF.

The rearrangement uses TRBV5-1 and TRBJ2-1; tentative D call: TRBD2 (6 bases). CDR1 is SGHRS and CDR2 is YFSETQ in the germline V gene. The ends were cut back, 1 base at V and 8 bases at J, with 16 bases in the middle. This CDR3 spans 15 amino acids. The DNA for the CDR3 is TGCGCCAGCAGCTTGAGCGGGCATCCATTCGATGAGCAGTTCTTC. Its translation: CASSLSGHPFDEQFF.

V is TRBV24-1 and J is TRBJ2-2; 8 bases are a match to TRBD2. Germline V gene data show CDR1 as KGHDR and CDR2 as SFDVKD. V shed 5 bases and J 6 bases; nucleotides not matched to a gene: 1. CDR3 size: 13 residues. The DNA for the CDR3 is TGTGCCACCAGTGCCGGGGGGGCCGGGGAGCTGTTTTTT. It encodes CATSAGGAGELFF.

This clonotype was recorded a few times. The chain joins TRBV5-5 to TRBJ2-7; the D gene could be TRBD1 or TRBD2 (6 bases each). The CDR3 contains 14 residues. Trimming stripped 1 base from V and 2 bases from J, with 10 bases between. In germline, CDR1 is SGHKS, CDR2 YYEKEE (reference sequence). CDR3 bases: TGTGCCAGCAGCTTGTGGGGGGCAACCTACGAGCAGTACGTC. It is translated as CASSLWGATYEQYV.

This clonotype has a handful of counts. This sequence joins TRBV10-2 and TRBJ2-3; tentative D call: TRBD1 (5 bases). CDR1 WSHSY and CDR2 SAAADI come from the germline V gene. The CDR3 has 17 residues. Trimming removed 2 bases at V and 5 bases at J, with 20 bases between. Written as DNA, the CDR3 is TGCGCCAGCAGTGAGATTTATCAGGGCGCGACGGGAGATACGCAGTATTTT. This gives the protein CASSEIYQGATGDTQYF.

This clonotype was detected only a few times. The CDR3 nucleotides read TGTGCCAGCAGCCAGCGGGGGGGCGAGATTTTGGATACGCAGTATTTT. Protein sequence: CASSQRGGEILDTQYF. The V call is TRBV3-1, the J call TRBJ2-3; TRBD2 aligns across 9 bases. The germline V gene encodes CDR1 LGHDT and CDR2 YNNKEL (reference sequence). This CDR3 has 16 residues. V dropped 3 bases and J dropped 6; count of bases not matched to a gene: 10.

This clonotype showed up just a few times. The J gene is TRBJ2-7, the V gene TRBV6-5; no definite D call. The CDR3 length is 14 residues. Germline assignment: CDR1 MNHEY and CDR2 SVGAGI. The V end lost 4 bases, the J end lost 6 bases, and 16 bases lay between the germline ends. In nucleotides, the CDR3 is TGTGCCAGCAGTTCCTCGGGCTGGAAACTCGAGCAGTACTTC. It is translated as CASSSSGWKLEQYF.

CDR3 protein: CATAGASSYEQYV. CDR3 DNA: TGTGCCACCGCGGGGGCGAGCTCCTACGAGCAGTACGTC. The V gene is TRBV28, the J gene TRBJ2-7, with a weak D call TRBD2 (7 bases). The length of the CDR3 is 13 residues. CDR1 MDHEN and CDR2 SYDVKM come from the germline V gene. Between the trimmed V and J ends, which lost 10 bases and 0 bases, there was a span of 13 bases.

Here the CDR3 reads CASSQDRGSTDTQYF. CDR3 DNA sequence: TGTGCCAGCAGCCAAGACAGGGGAAGCACAGATACGCAGTATTTT. The chain has TRBV3-1 and TRBJ2-3, with D tentatively TRBD1 (6 bases). In germline, CDR1 is LGHDT, CDR2 YNNKEL (reference sequence). Trimming removed 0 bases at V and 0 bases at J, with 7 bases between. The CDR3 spans 15 residues.

V and J are TRBV4-2 and TRBJ2-1; D not resolved. The V end was cut by 0 bases, the J end by 4 bases, with 10 bases between. Germline CDR1 reads LGHNA; CDR2 reads YNFKEQ. This CDR3 region has 15 residues. The CDR3 region is CASSQDRTDYNEQFF. For the CDR3, the DNA is TGTGCCAGCAGCCAAGATCGTACAGATTACAATGAGCAGTTCTTC.

The J gene is TRBJ2-1, the V gene TRBV5-1; TRBD1 or TRBD2 may be the D gene (6 bases each). The germline V and J ends were trimmed by 0 bases and 4 bases, with 17 bases remaining between them. The CDR3 has 17 amino acids. CDR1 is SGHRS, CDR2 YFSETQ, per germline. The CDR3 spells CASSLAGAMRVYNEQFF. For the CDR3, the DNA is TGCGCCAGCAGCTTGGCGGGGGCAATGCGGGTGTACAATGAGCAGTTCTTC.

This chain joins TRBV7-9 and TRBJ2-2; 10 bases align to TRBD2. V lost 4 bases and J lost 5; bases outside the gene matches: 7. Germline values: CDR1 SEHNR, CDR2 FQNEAQ (reference sequence). This CDR3 is built from 16 residues. The CDR3 here is CASSSPAGGPTGELFF. The DNA of the CDR3 is TGTGCCAGCAGCTCCCCAGCGGGGGGGCCAACCGGGGAGCTGTTTTTT.

The chain is built from TRBV28 and TRBJ2-2; 13 bases match TRBD2. V shed 6 bases and J 5 bases; nucleotides not matched to a gene: 6. Germline V CDR1 and CDR2: MDHEN, SYDVKM. The CDR3 length is 16 residues. For the CDR3, the DNA is TGTGCCAGCAGAGTACTAGCGGGGGGGAGTACCGGGGAGCTGTTTTTT. Protein sequence: CASRVLAGGSTGELFF.

This clonotype was found once. The genes are TRBV3-1 and TRBJ1-2; possibly TRBD1 for D (6 bases). From germline, CDR1 is LGHDT and CDR2 YNNKEL (reference sequence). Trimming shortened V by 4 bases and J by 4 bases, and 19 bases separated the two germline ends. The CDR3 has 16 amino acids. CDR3 bases: TGTGCCAGCAGCCTTGAGACAGGCCCGAAAAGCTATGGCTACACCTTC. This translates into CASSLETGPKSYGYTF.

This rearrangement joins TRBV2 to TRBJ2-3; D gene unclear. Germline V gene sequence: CDR1 SNHLY, CDR2 FYNNEI. Trimming stripped 7 bases from V and 0 bases from J, with 8 bases between. This CDR3 is built from 13 residues. CDR3 protein: CASNLPSTDTQYF. The DNA for the CDR3 is TGTGCCAGCAATCTACCTAGCACAGATACGCAGTATTTT.

This clonotype has ten or more counts. The genes are TRBV6-1 and TRBJ1-1; weak D call: TRBD1 (5 bases). Germline V gene data show CDR1 as MNHNS and CDR2 as SASEGT. The CDR3 length is 15 residues. Trimming left V 5 bases short and J 5 bases short, with 18 bases between. The CDR3 protein is CASSRPRGGETEAFF. The CDR3 bases are TGTGCCAGCAGTCGGCCAAGGGGAGGGGAAACTGAAGCTTTCTTT.

The chain carries TRBV7-9 and TRBJ2-7; 9 nucleotides line up with TRBD2. This CDR3 is built from 16 residues. Germline lookup yields CDR1 SEHNR and CDR2 FQNEAQ (reference sequence). Trimming removed 1 base from V and 4 bases from J; junction bases left unmatched: 8. In DNA, the CDR3 is TGTGCCAGCAGCTTAGTTCTAGCGGGACTCCAATACGAGCAGTACTTC. It codes for CASSLVLAGLQYEQYF.

The V and J genes are TRBV7-6 and TRBJ2-1; a weak D match, TRBD2 (7 bases). Trimming shortened V by 2 bases and J by 4 bases, and 12 bases separated the two germline ends. The CDR3 totals 15 residues. CDR1 and CDR2 (germline): SGHVS, FNYEAQ. The CDR3 DNA follows: TGTGCCAGCAGCTTAAAAGGGAGGGGGTACAATGAGCAGTTCTTC. Its protein is CASSLKGRGYNEQFF.

The chain has TRBV28 and TRBJ2-3; 7 bases agree with TRBD2. CDR1 MDHEN and CDR2 SYDVKM come from the germline V gene. The CDR3 consists of 16 residues. Germline trimming cut 1 base from V and 5 bases from J; bases unmatched to any gene: 9. CDR3 bases: TGTGCCAGCAGTTTATCCCCCAGGGCGGGAGTAGATACGCAGTATTTT. Its translation is CASSLSPRAGVDTQYF.

This chain connects TRBV7-2 to TRBJ2-5; no firm D call. CDR3 size: 14 residues. Trimming took off 3 bases at V and 7 bases at J, with 15 bases between the two ends. Germline V lookup: CDR1 SGHTA, CDR2 FQGNSA. The CDR3 reads CASSFRDTVRTQYF. The CDR3 DNA follows: TGTGCCAGCAGCTTCCGAGACACGGTGCGGACCCAGTACTTC.